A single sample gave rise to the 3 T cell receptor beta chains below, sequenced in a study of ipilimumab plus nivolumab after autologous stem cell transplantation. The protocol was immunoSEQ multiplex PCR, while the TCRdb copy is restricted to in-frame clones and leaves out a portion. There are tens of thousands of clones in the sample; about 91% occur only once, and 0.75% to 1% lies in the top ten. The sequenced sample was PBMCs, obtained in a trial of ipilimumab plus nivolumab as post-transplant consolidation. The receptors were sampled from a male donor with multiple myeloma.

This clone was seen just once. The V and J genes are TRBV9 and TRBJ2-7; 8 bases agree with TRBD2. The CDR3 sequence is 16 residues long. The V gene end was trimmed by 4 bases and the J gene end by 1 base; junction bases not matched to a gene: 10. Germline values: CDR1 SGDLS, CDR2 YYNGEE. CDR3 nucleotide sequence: TGTGCCAGCAGCCCCCCGCCGGGGGGGCCTTCCTACGAGCAGTACTTC. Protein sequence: CASSPPPGGPSYEQYF.

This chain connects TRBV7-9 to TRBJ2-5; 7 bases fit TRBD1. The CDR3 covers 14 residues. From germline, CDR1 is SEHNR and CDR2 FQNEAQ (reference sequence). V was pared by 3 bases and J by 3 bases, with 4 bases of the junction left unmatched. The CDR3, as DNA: TGTGCCAGCAGCTTGGACAGGAGAAAAGAGACCCAGTACTTC. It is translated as CASSLDRRKETQYF.

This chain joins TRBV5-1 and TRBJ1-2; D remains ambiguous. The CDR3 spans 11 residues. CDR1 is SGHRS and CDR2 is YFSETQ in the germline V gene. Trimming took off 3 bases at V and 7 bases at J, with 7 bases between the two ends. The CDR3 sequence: CASSYDGGYTF. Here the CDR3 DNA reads TGCGCCAGCAGCTATGACGGTGGCTACACCTTC.